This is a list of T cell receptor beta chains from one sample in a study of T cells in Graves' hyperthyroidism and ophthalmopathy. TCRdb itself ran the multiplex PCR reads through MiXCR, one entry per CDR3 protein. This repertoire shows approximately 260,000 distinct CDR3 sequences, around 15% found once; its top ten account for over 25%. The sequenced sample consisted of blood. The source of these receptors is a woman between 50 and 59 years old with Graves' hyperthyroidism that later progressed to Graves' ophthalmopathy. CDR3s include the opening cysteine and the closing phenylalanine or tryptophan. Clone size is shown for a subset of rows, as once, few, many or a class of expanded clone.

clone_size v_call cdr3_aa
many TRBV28 CASSLFGGDGAQGGYTF
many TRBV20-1 CSARDRGDTQYF
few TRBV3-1 CASSQDGGVLGNSPLHF
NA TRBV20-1 CSASPLGAGGPTQYF
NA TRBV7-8 CASSSTGGPYEQYF
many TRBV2 CASQEGQLDNEQFF
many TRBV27 CASSLMAGVSDTQYF
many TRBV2 CASTPERAKDTQYF
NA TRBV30 CAWRDRNTGELFF
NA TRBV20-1 CSACTDSDNSPLHF
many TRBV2 CASLLGGTEQYF
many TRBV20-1 CSAYQGQGAGEQFF
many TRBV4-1 CASSQGHPLAEQYF
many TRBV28 CASSQRTVWDSPLHF
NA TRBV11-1 CASSAGLAGGSGPAQYF
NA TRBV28 CASSFPSGYNEQFF
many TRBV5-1 CASSRGVSGHSTDTQYF
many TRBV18 CASSPGTSGDTQYF
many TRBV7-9 CASSLGQNNEQFF
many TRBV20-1 CSAQRESSYEQYF
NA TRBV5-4 CASSLYGISQETQYF
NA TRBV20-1 CSASGGTSGTTDTQYF
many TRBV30 CAWTSGNSYNEQFF
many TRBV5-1 CASRIRGDREETQYF
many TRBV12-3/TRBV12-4 CASLVSPRLGEKLFF